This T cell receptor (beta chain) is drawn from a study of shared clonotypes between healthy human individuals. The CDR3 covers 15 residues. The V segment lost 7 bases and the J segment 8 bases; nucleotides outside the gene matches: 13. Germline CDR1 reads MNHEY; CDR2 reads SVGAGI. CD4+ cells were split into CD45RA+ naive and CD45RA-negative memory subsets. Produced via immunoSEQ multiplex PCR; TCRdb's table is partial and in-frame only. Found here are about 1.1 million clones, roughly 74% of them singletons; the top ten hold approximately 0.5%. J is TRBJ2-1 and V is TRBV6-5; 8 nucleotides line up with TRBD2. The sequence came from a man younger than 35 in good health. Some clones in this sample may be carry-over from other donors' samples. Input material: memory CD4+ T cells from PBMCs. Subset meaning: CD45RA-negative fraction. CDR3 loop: CASIPPGLGSHEQFF. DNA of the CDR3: TGTGCCAGCATCCCACCGGGACTAGGATCCCATGAGCAGTTCTTC.